These 10 T cell receptor beta chains originate from one sample sequenced in a study of shared T cell receptors in the human thymus. The data were produced by immunoSEQ multiplex PCR, yet TCRdb's version contains in-frame clones alone and is incomplete. The sample holds around 730,000 clones; roughly 88% are singletons and the top ten take roughly 0.01%. These data were also reused for a study on human thymus T cells.

Source material: thymocytes. These receptors originate from a girl under three years old with a congenital heart defect.

The V and J genes are TRBV10-3 and TRBJ1-2; D is undetermined. The CDR3 has 12 residues. Germline V lookup: CDR1 ENHRY, CDR2 SYGVKD. Trimming took off 8 bases at V and 3 bases at J, with 10 bases between the two ends. The CDR3: CAIDTLDYGYTF. CDR3 sequence (DNA): TGTGCCATCGACACCCTTGACTATGGCTACACCTTC.

V is TRBV7-2 and J is TRBJ2-1; TRBD1 matches at 8 bases. Trimming at V came to 3 bases and at J to 8 bases, leaving 6 bases not matched to a gene. This CDR3 is 14 amino acids long. CDR1 and CDR2 (germline): SGHTA, FQGNSA. Here the CDR3 reads CASSLTGVSDEQFF. The CDR3 DNA is TGTGCCAGCAGCTTGACAGGGGTGAGTGATGAGCAGTTCTTC.

CDR3 in amino acids: CASSLSSDYTGELFF. The CDR3 bases are TGTGCCAGCAGCTTGTCCTCAGACTACACCGGGGAGCTGTTTTTT. The J gene is TRBJ2-2, the V gene TRBV11-2; D ambiguous. Deletions cut 3 bases from V and 3 bases from J, with 11 bases between. CDR1 is SGHAT and CDR2 is FQNNGV in the germline V gene. This CDR3 contains 15 residues.

The rearrangement links TRBV9 to TRBJ2-5, with TRBD1 identical over 10 bases. V lost 0 bases, J lost 4 bases, and 9 bases stayed unmatched. The germline V gene has CDR1 SGDLS and CDR2 YYNGEE. The CDR3 runs 17 residues. The CDR3 region is CASSVAWGTGDSETQYF. The CDR3 DNA is TGTGCCAGCAGCGTAGCTTGGGGGACAGGGGATTCAGAGACCCAGTACTTC.

The chain is built from TRBV27 and TRBJ2-7; D is uncertain. CDR3 length equals 13 residues. Trimming took 5 bases from V and 6 from J, leaving 14 bases between them. Germline V gene data show CDR1 as MNHEY and CDR2 as SMNVEV (reference sequence). The DNA for the CDR3 is TGTGCCAGCAGTAGTCGCTACTGGAGCGAGCAGTACTTC. Translated, it gives CASSSRYWSEQYF.

This sequence joins TRBV9 and TRBJ2-3; 10 bases are shared with TRBD1. CDR1 and CDR2 from the germline V gene are SGDLS and YYNGEE. J was trimmed by 2 bases and V by 0 bases; bases with no gene match: 15. CDR3 size: 20 residues. The CDR3 here is CASSVGLGQGDGSYTDTQYF. The CDR3 DNA follows: TGTGCCAGCAGCGTAGGCCTCGGACAGGGGGATGGATCGTACACAGATACGCAGTATTTT.

The chain employs TRBV6-1 and TRBJ2-7; D gene unclear. Trimming left V 9 bases short and J 4 bases short, with 4 bases between. This CDR3 is built from 9 residues. Germline CDR1 and CDR2: MNHNS and SASEGT. The CDR3 reads CARLYEQYF. CDR3 coding DNA: TGTGCCAGGTTATACGAGCAGTACTTC.

This clone was recorded a few times. This sequence joins TRBV9 and TRBJ1-1; 9 positions agree with TRBD1. Germline lookup yields CDR1 SGDLS and CDR2 YYNGEE. The J segment lost 0 bases and the V segment lost 4 bases, leaving 13 bases of the junction unmatched. The CDR3 length is 18 residues. The CDR3 sequence: CASSTQPGQGAMNTEAFF. CDR3 nucleotide sequence: TGTGCCAGCAGCACTCAACCGGGACAGGGTGCAATGAACACTGAAGCTTTCTTT.

The rearrangement links TRBV5-1 to TRBJ2-5; 7 bases align to TRBD1. The DNA end lines up better with TRBJ2-7; the J call may be wrong. The CDR3 is 18 residues long. Germline V gene lookup returns CDR1 SGHRS and CDR2 YFSETQ. DNA of the CDR3: TGCGCCAGCAGCTTGGAAGGGGGCCATCCCTTTAGCTCCTACGAGCAGTACTTC. This sequence encodes CASSLEGGHPFSSYEQYF.

V and J are TRBV5-4 and TRBJ2-5, with 12 bases identical to TRBD1. The V gene end was trimmed by 2 bases and the J gene end by 4 bases; junction bases not matched to a gene: 6. This CDR3 comprises 16 residues. Germline V gene lookup returns CDR1 SGHNT and CDR2 YYREEE (reference sequence). CDR3 protein: CASSFPGQGARETQYF. CDR3 coding DNA: TGTGCCAGCAGCTTTCCGGGACAGGGGGCGAGAGAGACCCAGTACTTC.